The text below deals with one T cell receptor beta chain. There are a few counts of this clonotype. Its antigen is not yet known. Base quality data are lacking; no much larger clone is found one base away. All donors were healthy Caucasians. Three pairs of female monozygotic twins, all aged 18 to 29 years, made up the twin cohort. The RNA used for TCR libraries was isolated from peripheral blood mononuclear cells. According to the germline V gene, CDR1 reads SGHRS and CDR2 reads YFSETQ. From the cysteine through the phenylalanine, the CDR3 covers 14 amino acids. Just the 42-base CDR3 DNA is kept, in frame starting at base 1. A distance of 14 bases separates the germline ends of V and J, which lose 5 bases and 2 bases respectively. The library relied on 5' RACE. Sequencer: Illumina HiSeq 2000. Template switching introduced a universal primer binding site; the final cDNA contained a unique molecular identifier, enabling accurate counting of TCR cDNA molecules. Specific primers in the conserved constant-segment region were used to synthesize first-strand cDNA for TCR alpha and beta chains. To control for contamination, every cDNA library carried two barcodes: a SMART-Mk sample barcode plus Illumina barcodes. Two successive PCR steps introduced TruSeq adapter sequences along with Illumina sample barcodes. TCR alpha and beta cDNA libraries were sequenced on the Illumina HiSeq platform with custom primers. The paper's data handling went like this. Unique molecular identifiers were extracted from raw reads with MiGEC, and CDR3 positions were determined with MiXCR. For each individual, recombination models were inferred using an EM algorithm with the repgenHMM and IGoR tools. Shared clonotype analysis was performed with the tcR package in R, normalizing sharing by the product of cloneset sizes. To study raw recombination free of thymic and clonal selection effects, out-of-frame nonproductive sequences were analyzed. TCRdb trimmed public reads at Q25 via fastp, called clones via MiXCR and kept in-frame beta chains. Identical CDR3 protein sequences are pooled into one entry, listed with their most common genes and DNA. TCRdb's processing, not the study's, gives the V and J calls here. For this sample there are 600,000 to 700,000 distinct CDR3 sequences; 21% appear just once. The ten largest clones represent 4.3% of the sample.

This sample is drawn from a study of identical twins (dated by TCRdb to the mid-2010s). Regarding the study in general: TCR alpha and beta repertoires from monozygotic twins, unrelated adults of various ages and cord blood were deep-sequenced to test whether fetal clonotypes persist. Replicate twin experiments were performed at different times using different library preparation protocols to rule out contamination. Here is what the overall study found, with its caveats: Out-of-frame TCR alpha sequences shared between twins showed an excess of low generation-probability sequences compared with coincidental sharing between unrelated individuals. Out-of-frame TCR alpha sharing in monozygotic twins was systematically underestimated by recombination models, whereas sharing between unrelated individuals was in agreement with the recombination models. Zero-insertion analyses could be partly confounded by invariant T cells such as MAIT and iNKT, though diverse VJ usage argued against such confounding for most clonotypes. Conclusions relied on cross-sectional statistical analysis, since the same donors could not be followed over many years. In beta out-of-frame sequences, excess twin sharing was weaker, because having fewer shared sequences lowered the signal-to-noise ratio. Fewer insertions were carried by abundant cord blood beta clonotypes, a similar but weaker trend appeared in young adult naive repertoires, and no such trend appeared in memory repertoires.

A further study also used this sample, focusing on T cells expressing NK-cell markers. As that second study puts it: Three sorted T-cell subsets (CD3+CD56+NKG2C+, CD3+CD56+NKG2C- and CD3+CD56-NKG2C+) from about 8 donors had their TCR beta-chain repertoires profiled. Of the eight sequenced donors, seven were found to be HCMV-seropositive and one was found to be HCMV-seronegative. In several experiments an anti-gammadeltaTCR antibody was added to restrict sorting to alphabetaTCR-expressing T cells. In six donors, the dominant CD3+CD56+NKG2C+ clonotypes were among the top 10 CD8+ clonotypes and accounted for about 1.0-7.0% of CD8+ T cells. Those dominant clonotypes were again the most abundant among CD3+CD56-NKG2C+ cells in a few donors, at about 25-60.1%. It remained unclear whether the expanded NKG2C-expressing T cell clones were specific for HCMV antigens. The eight sequenced donors were randomly selected healthy volunteers, three men and five women. HCMV-specific IgG was detected in serum with a commercial ELISA kit to determine HCMV serostatus. Bulk peripheral blood T-cell repertoires were additionally sequenced from unsorted PBMC for six donors. MIGEC handled demultiplexing of the reads and grouping by UMI, while MiTCR was used to assemble and quantify clonotypes. To exclude erroneous sequences, any TCR cDNA sequence not supported by at least two reads was discarded. The tcR package was used for downstream repertoire analysis, and clonotypes were matched across fractions by CDR3 nucleotide sequence plus V segment. VDJmatch was used to annotate antigen specificity against VDJdb, with one amino acid substitution in CDR3 allowed.

This receptor was identified in a woman younger than 30 in good health. The V and J segments used are TRBV5-1 and TRBJ2-7; confidence is insufficient to name the D gene. The sequencing sample was made of PBMCs. The sequence in DNA is TGCGCCAGCAGAGAAGGAACCCAGCCCTACGAGCAGTACTTC. Its protein product is CASREGTQPYEQYF.